This T cell receptor beta chain appears in the sequencing data of a study of blood T cell repertoires in COVID-19. Cohort 3 donors were reported recovered after two negative PCRs, clearance, or symptom resolution. In germline, CDR1 is LNHNV, CDR2 YYDKDF (reference sequence). CDR3 length: 15 residues. Trimming cost V 2 bases and J 4 bases; bases outside gene matches: 6. Per the original data handling: The assay estimated nucleated cells by amplifying reference gene primers. The data were produced by immunoSEQ multiplex PCR, yet TCRdb's version contains in-frame clones alone and is incomplete. V and J calls and clone size come straight from that table; D and trimming were deduced from the DNA. The sample holds fewer than 250,000 clones, 84% seen once.

This TCR derives from a woman between 40 and 55 years old who had recovered from COVID-19. Sequencing was done on a sample of PBMCs or T cells enriched from blood (not recorded which). J is TRBJ2-7 and V is TRBV15; the match to TRBD1 covers 9 bases. The CDR3 region has the DNA TGTGCCACCAGCAGACCCAGACAGGGGGTGTACGAGCAGTACTTC. Amino acids: CATSRPRQGVYEQYF.